What follows are 4 T cell receptor beta chains derived from one specimen sequenced in a study of blood T cells in healthy people across ages. It was with a sample-barcoded 5' primer and a J-beta primer mix that a second PCR of roughly 6 to 12 cycles was run. Via MiXCR, TCRdb re-called the 5' RACE reads, giving one row per CDR3 protein. The data hold roughly 700,000 distinct CDR3 sequences, with roughly 49% observed a single time. Sequencing used blood. Receptor source: a woman aged 55-70 years in good health.

The rearrangement joins TRBV13 to TRBJ2-2; D remains ambiguous. V was shortened by 7 bases and J by 7 bases, with 10 bases between the two germline ends. The CDR3 spans 12 residues. Germline CDR1 and CDR2: PRHDT and FYEKMQ (reference sequence). This chain's CDR3 is CASKWSVGELFF. Here the CDR3 DNA reads TGTGCCAGCAAGTGGTCTGTCGGGGAGCTGTTTTTT.

This chain links TRBV11-2 with TRBJ1-1, with no clear D. Deletions cut 2 bases from V and 3 bases from J, with 7 bases between. This CDR3 contains 13 residues. Germline CDR1 is SGHAT and CDR2 is FQNNGV. For the CDR3, the DNA is TGTGCCAGCAGCTTAATTAGGGACACTGAAGCTTTCTTT. It specifies CASSLIRDTEAFF.

The rearrangement links TRBV9 to TRBJ2-2; 8 bases are a match to TRBD2. Germline CDR1 and CDR2: SGDLS and YYNGEE. V was pared by 6 bases and J by 0 bases, with 19 bases of the junction left unmatched. CDR3 length equals 20 residues. The DNA for the CDR3 is TGTGCCAGCAACAGAAGGAAGGCGGGAGGCGGAGATCCGAACACCGGGGAGCTGTTTTTT. It is translated as CASNRRKAGGGDPNTGELFF.

This clonotype has at least ten counts. The rearrangement joins TRBV10-3 to TRBJ2-7, with 15 bases fitting TRBD2. V was clipped by 6 bases and J by 5 bases; unmatched bases: 8. CDR1 and CDR2 from the germline V gene are ENHRY and SYGVKD. The CDR3 is 16 amino acids. The CDR3 DNA sequence: TGTGCCATCAGGGGGACTAGCGGGAGGAGTAACCACGAGCAGTACTTC. Amino acids: CAIRGTSGRSNHEQYF.